This T cell receptor (beta chain) came from a study of OX40 agonist ivuxolimab in advanced cancers. Study overall: Every 2 weeks, ivuxolimab was infused into the patients intravenously at between 0.01 and 10 mg/kg. Three patients got partial responses; one had hepatocellular carcinoma and two had cutaneous melanoma. Study results and limitations: Low normalized T-cell clonal expansion also characterized some of the nonresponders.

V lost 5 bases and J lost 3, with 13 bases in between. From germline, CDR1 is SGHVS and CDR2 FQNEAQ. The CDR3 runs to 15 residues. Using immunoSEQ multiplex PCR, the repertoire was profiled, and TCRdb retains in-frame clones only, with some absent. The data contain 75,000 to 90,000 clones, roughly 93% of them singletons. A word on this clone: The antigen is unknown.

The sample in question was CD4+ or CD8+ T cells sorted from blood, obtained in a trial of the OX40 agonist ivuxolimab. The chain employs TRBV7-8 and TRBJ1-4; D unclear. This TCR came from an adult with an advanced solid tumor such as melanoma, head and neck, liver or kidney cancer. CDR3 bases: TGTGCCAGCAGCATCGGGTTGGGGTCTAATGAAAAACTGTTTTTT. The encoded protein is CASSIGLGSNEKLFF.